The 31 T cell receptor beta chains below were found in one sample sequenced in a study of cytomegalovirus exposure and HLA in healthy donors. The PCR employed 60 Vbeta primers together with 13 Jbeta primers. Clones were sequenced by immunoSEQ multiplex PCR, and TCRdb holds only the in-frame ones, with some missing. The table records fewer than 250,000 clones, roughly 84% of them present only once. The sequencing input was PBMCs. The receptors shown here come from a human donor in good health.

The CDR3 region is CASSLARESGEQYF. The CDR3 DNA is TGTGCCAGCAGCTTAGCAAGGGAGTCGGGTGAGCAGTACTTC. The rearrangement joins TRBV7-2 to TRBJ2-7, with a possible D match to TRBD2 (5 bases). The CDR3 length is 14 residues. The V and J ends lost 0 bases and 7 bases respectively, with 13 bases between them. Per germline, CDR1 SGHTA and CDR2 FQGNSA.

CDR3 sequence: CASSTQTGVEQYF. The DNA of the CDR3 is TGTGCCAGCAGCACGCAAACAGGGGTCGAGCAGTACTTC. V is TRBV7-2 and J is TRBJ2-7; 7 nucleotides agree with TRBD1. The CDR3 contains 13 residues. Germline V gives CDR1 SGHTA, CDR2 FQGNSA. J gave up 6 bases and V 5 bases, and 7 bases lay outside the gene matches.

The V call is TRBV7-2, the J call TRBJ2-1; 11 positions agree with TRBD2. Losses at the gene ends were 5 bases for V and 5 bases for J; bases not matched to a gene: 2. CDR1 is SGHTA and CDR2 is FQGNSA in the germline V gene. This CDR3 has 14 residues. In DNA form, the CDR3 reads TGTGCCAGCAGCACGGGACTAGCGGACAATGAGCAGTTCTTC. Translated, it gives CASSTGLADNEQFF.

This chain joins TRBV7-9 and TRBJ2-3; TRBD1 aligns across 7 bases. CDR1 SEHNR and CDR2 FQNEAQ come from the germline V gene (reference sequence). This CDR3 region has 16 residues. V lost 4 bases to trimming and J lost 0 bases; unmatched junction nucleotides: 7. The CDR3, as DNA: TGTGCCAGCAGCTCCCGTTCGACAGGGAGCACAGATACGCAGTATTTT. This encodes CASSSRSTGSTDTQYF.

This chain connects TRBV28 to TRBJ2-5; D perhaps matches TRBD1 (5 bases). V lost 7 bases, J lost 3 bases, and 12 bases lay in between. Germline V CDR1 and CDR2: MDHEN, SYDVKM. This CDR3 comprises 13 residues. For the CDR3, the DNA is TGTGCCAGCACCACGGACAAGAAAGAGACCCAGTACTTC. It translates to CASTTDKKETQYF.

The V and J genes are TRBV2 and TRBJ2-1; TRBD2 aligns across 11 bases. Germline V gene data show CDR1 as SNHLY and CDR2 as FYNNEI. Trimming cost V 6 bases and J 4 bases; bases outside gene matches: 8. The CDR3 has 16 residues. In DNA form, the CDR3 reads TGTGCCAGCAGGTTCCGGACTAGCGGGCGGTACAATGAGCAGTTCTTC. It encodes CASRFRTSGRYNEQFF.

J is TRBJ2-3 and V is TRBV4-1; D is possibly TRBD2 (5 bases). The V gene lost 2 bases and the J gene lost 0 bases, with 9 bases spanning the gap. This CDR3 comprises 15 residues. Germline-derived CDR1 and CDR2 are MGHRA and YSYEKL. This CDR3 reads CASSQRGLSTDTQYF. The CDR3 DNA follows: TGCGCCAGCAGCCAACGAGGGTTAAGCACAGATACGCAGTATTTT.

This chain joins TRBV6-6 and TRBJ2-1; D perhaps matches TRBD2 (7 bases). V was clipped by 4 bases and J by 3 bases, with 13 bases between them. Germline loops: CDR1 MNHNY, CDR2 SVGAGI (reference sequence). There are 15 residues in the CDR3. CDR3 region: CASSWGASGYNEQFF. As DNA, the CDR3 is TGTGCCAGCAGTTGGGGGGCTAGCGGCTACAATGAGCAGTTCTTC.

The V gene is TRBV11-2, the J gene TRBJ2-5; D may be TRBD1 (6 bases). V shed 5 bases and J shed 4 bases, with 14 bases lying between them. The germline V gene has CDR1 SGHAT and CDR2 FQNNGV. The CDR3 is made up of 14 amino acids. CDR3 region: CASSARGNGETQYF. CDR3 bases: TGTGCCAGCAGCGCTAGGGGGAACGGAGAGACCCAGTACTTC.

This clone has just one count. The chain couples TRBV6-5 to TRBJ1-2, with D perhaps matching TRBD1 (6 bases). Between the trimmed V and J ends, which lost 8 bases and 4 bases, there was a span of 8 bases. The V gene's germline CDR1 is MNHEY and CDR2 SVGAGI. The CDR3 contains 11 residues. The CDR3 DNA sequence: TGTGCCAGCGGACAGATCTATGGCTACACCTTC. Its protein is CASGQIYGYTF.

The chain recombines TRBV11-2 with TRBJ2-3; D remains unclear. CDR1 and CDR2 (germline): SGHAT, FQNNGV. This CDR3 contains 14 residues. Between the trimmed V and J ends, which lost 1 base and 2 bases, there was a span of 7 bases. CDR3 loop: CASSLGLPTDTQYF. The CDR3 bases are TGTGCCAGCAGCTTAGGACTCCCCACAGATACGCAGTATTTT.

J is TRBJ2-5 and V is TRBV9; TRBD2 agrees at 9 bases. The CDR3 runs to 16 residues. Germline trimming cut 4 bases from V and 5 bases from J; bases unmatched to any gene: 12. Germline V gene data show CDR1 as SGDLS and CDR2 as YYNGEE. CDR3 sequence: CASSPQIAGDRETQYF. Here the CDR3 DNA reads TGTGCCAGCAGCCCCCAAATAGCGGGAGACAGGGAGACCCAGTACTTC.

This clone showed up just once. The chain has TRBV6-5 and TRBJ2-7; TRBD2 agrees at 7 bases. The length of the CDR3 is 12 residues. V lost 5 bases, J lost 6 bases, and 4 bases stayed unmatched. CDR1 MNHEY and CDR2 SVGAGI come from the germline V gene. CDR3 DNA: TGTGCCAGCAGTCGTACTAGCGCCGAGCAGTACTTC. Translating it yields CASSRTSAEQYF.

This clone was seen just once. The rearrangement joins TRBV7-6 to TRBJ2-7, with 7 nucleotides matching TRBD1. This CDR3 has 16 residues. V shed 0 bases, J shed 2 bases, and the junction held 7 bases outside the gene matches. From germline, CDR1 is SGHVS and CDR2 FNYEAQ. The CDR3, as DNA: TGTGCCAGCAGCTTAGCCCCTGGGACAGATGCCTACGAGCAGTACTTC. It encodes CASSLAPGTDAYEQYF.

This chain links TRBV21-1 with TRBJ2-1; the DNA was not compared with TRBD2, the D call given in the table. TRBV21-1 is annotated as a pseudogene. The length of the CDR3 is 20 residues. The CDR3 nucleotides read TGTGCCAGCAGCAAATGTGAAGAGGTTATAGCGGGAGGGCCCGAGCATGAGCAGTTCTTC. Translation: CASSKCEEVIAGGPEHEQFF.

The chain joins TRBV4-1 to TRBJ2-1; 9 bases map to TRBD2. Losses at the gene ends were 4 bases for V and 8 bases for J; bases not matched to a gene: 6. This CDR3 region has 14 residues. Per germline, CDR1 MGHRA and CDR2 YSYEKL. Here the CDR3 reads CASSREREVYEQFF. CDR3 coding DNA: TGCGCCAGCAGCCGGGAGCGGGAGGTGTATGAGCAGTTCTTC.

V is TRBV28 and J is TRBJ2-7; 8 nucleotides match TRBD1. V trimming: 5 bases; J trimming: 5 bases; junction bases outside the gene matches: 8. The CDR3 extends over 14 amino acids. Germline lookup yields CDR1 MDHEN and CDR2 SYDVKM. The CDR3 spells CASSRTGTLHEQYF. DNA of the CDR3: TGTGCCAGCAGTCGGACAGGGACTCTCCACGAGCAGTACTTC.

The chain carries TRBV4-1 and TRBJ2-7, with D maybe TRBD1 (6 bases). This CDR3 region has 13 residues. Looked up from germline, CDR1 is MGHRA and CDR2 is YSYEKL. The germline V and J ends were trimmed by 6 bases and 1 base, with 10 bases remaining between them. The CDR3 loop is CASRRTGSYEQYF. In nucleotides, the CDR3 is TGCGCCAGCAGACGAACAGGGTCCTACGAGCAGTACTTC.

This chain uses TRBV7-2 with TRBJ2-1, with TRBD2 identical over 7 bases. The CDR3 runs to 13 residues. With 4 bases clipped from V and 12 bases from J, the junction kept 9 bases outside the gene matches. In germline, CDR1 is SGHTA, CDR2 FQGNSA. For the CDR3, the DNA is TGTGCCAGCAGCTCCTGGGTTAGCGGGCGGCAGTTCTTC. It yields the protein CASSSWVSGRQFF.

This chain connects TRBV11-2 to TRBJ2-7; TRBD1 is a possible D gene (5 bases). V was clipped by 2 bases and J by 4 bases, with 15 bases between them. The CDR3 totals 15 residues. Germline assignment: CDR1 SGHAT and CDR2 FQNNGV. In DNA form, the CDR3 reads TGTGCCAGCAGCTTAAGACAAAGACAGCTTTACGAGCAGTACTTC. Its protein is CASSLRQRQLYEQYF.

The DNA for the CDR3 is TGTGCCAGCAGTTCCGTAGCGGGAGCACATTACGAGCAGTACTTC. Translated, it gives CASSSVAGAHYEQYF. This chain uses TRBV28 with TRBJ2-7, with 9 bases identical to TRBD2. V shed 4 bases, J shed 4 bases, and the junction held 8 bases outside the gene matches. The germline gives CDR1 MDHEN, CDR2 SYDVKM. The CDR3 has 15 residues. The entire variable domain, with the rest obtained from reference TRBV28 and TRBJ2-7, is as follows: DVKVTQSSRYLVKRTGEKVFLECVQDMDHENMFWYRQDPGLGLRLIYFSYDVKMKEKGDIPEGYSVSREKKERFSLILESASTNQTSMYLCASSSVAGAHYEQYFGPGTRLTVT.

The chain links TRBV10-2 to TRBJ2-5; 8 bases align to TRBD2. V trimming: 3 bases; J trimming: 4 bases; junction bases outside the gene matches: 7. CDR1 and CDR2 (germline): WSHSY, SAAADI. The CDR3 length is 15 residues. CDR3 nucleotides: TGCGCCAGCAGTGACGTCGGGGGGGTTTTAGAGACCCAGTACTTC. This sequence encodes CASSDVGGVLETQYF.

The DNA of the CDR3 is TGTGCCAGCAGGCCCGGACTAGTAGACCGCCTCCCTTACGAGCAGTACTTC. It codes for CASRPGLVDRLPYEQYF. The chain carries TRBV5-4 and TRBJ2-7; 7 nucleotides align to TRBD2. With 5 bases clipped from V and 4 bases from J, the junction kept 18 bases outside the gene matches. CDR1 is SGHNT, CDR2 YYREEE, per germline (reference sequence). The CDR3 consists of 17 residues.

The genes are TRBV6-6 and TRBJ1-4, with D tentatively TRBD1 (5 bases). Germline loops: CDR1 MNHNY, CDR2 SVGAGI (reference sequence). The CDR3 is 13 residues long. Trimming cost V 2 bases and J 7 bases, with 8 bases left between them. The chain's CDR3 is CASSYGRAEKLFF. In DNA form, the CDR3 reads TGTGCCAGCAGTTACGGCAGGGCTGAAAAACTGTTTTTT.

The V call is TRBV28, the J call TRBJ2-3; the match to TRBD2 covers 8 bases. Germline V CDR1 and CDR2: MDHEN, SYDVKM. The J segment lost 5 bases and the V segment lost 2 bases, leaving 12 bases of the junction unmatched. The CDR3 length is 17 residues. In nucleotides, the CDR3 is TGTGCCAGCAGTTTACGGGGGGAAAGACTAGCGCTAGATACGCAGTATTTT. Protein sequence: CASSLRGERLALDTQYF.

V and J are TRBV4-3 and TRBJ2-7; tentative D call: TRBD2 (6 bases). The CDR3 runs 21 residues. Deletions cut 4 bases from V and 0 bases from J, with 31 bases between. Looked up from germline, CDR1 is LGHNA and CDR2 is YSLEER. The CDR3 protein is CASSPLQVGGRVWESSYEQYF. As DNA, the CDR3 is TGCGCCAGCAGCCCGCTCCAAGTCGGGGGAAGGGTCTGGGAAAGCTCCTACGAGCAGTACTTC.

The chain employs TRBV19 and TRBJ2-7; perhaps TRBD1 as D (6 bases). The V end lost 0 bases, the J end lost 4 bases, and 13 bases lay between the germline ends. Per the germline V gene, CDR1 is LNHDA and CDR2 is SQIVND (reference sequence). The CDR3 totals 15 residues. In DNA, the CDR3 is TGTGCCAGTAGTATAGATACAGGGAACCTATACGAGCAGTACTTC. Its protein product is CASSIDTGNLYEQYF.

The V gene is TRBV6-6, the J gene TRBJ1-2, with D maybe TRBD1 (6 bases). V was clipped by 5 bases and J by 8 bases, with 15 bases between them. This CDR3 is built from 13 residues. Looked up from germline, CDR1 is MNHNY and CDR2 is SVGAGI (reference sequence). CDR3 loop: CASSAQGIRGYTF. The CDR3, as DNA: TGTGCCAGCAGTGCACAGGGAATACGGGGCTACACCTTC.

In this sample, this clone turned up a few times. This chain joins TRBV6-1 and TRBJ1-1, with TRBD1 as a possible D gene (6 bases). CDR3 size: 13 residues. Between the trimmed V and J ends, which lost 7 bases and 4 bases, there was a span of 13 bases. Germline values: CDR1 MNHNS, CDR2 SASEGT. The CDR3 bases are TGTGCCAGCAAGGACAGTATTTTCACTGAAGCTTTCTTT. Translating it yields CASKDSIFTEAFF.

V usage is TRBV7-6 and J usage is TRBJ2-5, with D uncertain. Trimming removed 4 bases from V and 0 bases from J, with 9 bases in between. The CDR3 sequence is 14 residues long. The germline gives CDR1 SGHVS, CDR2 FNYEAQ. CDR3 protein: CASSSSEYQETQYF. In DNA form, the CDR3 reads TGTGCCAGCAGCTCCTCGGAGTACCAAGAGACCCAGTACTTC.

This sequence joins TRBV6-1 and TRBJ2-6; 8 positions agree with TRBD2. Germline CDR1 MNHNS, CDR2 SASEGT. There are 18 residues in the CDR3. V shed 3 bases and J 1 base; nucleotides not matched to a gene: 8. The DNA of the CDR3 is TGTGCCAGCAGTGATGGCCTAGCGGGCCCTTCTGGGGCCAACGTCCTGACTTTC. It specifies CASSDGLAGPSGANVLTF.